A single sample is the source of the 25 T cell receptor beta chains below, sequenced in a study of T cell repertoires in cytomegalovirus infection. TCRdb re-derived calls from the reads in MiXCR, one entry per CDR3 protein. This table holds around 280,000 distinct CDR3 sequences, around 15% found once. Sequenced input: PBMCs. The source of these receptors is a human donor in good health (CMV status not recorded). Some clones in this sample may be carry-over from other donors' samples.

The table lists this clonotype with many counts. The CDR3 DNA follows: TGTGCCAGCAGCTCGACACGGACAGGGGGTTACGAGCAGTACTTC. Translated, it gives CASSSTRTGGYEQYF. The J gene is TRBJ2-7, the V gene TRBV7-2; 10 bases agree with TRBD1. CDR1 is SGHTA and CDR2 is FQGNSA in the germline V gene. This CDR3 contains 15 residues. Trimming cost V 4 bases and J 4 bases; bases outside gene matches: 7.

The genes are TRBV27 and TRBJ2-1; 8 nucleotides align to TRBD1. The germline CDR1 and CDR2 sequences are MNHEY and SMNVEV (reference sequence). The CDR3 covers 14 residues. The ends lost 5 bases at V and 7 bases at J; junction bases unmatched: 7. The DNA of the CDR3 is TGTGCCAGCAGTCGGACAGGGAGCACGAATGAGCAGTTCTTC. Translating it yields CASSRTGSTNEQFF.

The chain employs TRBV5-6 and TRBJ2-4; D uncertain. This CDR3 comprises 14 residues. Germline values: CDR1 SGHDT, CDR2 YYEEEE. V lost 0 bases to trimming and J lost 8 bases, with 12 bases between them. CDR3 coding DNA: TGTGCCAGCAGCTTGGAGGAGAAATTGGACATTCAGTACTTC. It yields the protein CASSLEEKLDIQYF.

J is TRBJ2-3 and V is TRBV10-3; TRBD2 matches at 8 bases. V lost 8 bases, J lost 1 base, and 14 bases stayed unmatched. The CDR3 length is 17 residues. Looked up from germline, CDR1 is ENHRY and CDR2 is SYGVKD. The CDR3 is CAIRKTRLASGTDTQYF. In DNA, the CDR3 is TGTGCCATCCGTAAAACCCGACTAGCGAGCGGCACAGATACGCAGTATTTT.

In this sample, this clonotype turned up a few times. V gene TRBV7-3 combines with J gene TRBJ2-2; D is undetermined. Germline V gene lookup returns CDR1 SGHTA and CDR2 FQGTGA. Trimming removed 1 base at V and 2 bases at J, with 8 bases between. The CDR3 is 15 amino acids. This CDR3 is CASSLNAQNTGELFF. The CDR3 nucleotides read TGTGCCAGCAGCTTAAATGCACAAAACACCGGGGAGCTGTTTTTT.

As to this clonotype: A much larger clone differs from this one at a single base, so this may be a read error. The V gene is TRBV6-6, the J gene TRBJ2-3; D may be TRBD1 (6 bases). The CDR3 is 13 residues long. Germline lookup yields CDR1 MNHNY and CDR2 SVGAGI (reference sequence). CDR3 nucleotide sequence: TGTACCAGCAGTGGGACACCCCGGGATACGCAGTATTTT. Protein sequence: CTSSGTPRDTQYF.

This clonotype has a handful of counts. This chain's CDR3 is CASSEAPYSNQPQHF. For the CDR3, the DNA is TGTGCCAGTAGTGAAGCGCCCTATAGCAATCAGCCCCAGCATTTT. The V and J genes are TRBV19 and TRBJ1-5; unclear D gene. The length of the CDR3 is 15 residues. CDR1 and CDR2 from the germline V gene are LNHDA and SQIVND (reference sequence). The V end was cut by 5 bases, the J end by 0 bases, with 11 bases between.

This clonotype was seen only a few times. This chain joins TRBV28 and TRBJ2-7; tentatively, D is TRBD1 (5 bases). Germline V gene lookup returns CDR1 MDHEN and CDR2 SYDVKM. Trimming took off 3 bases at V and 3 bases at J, with 6 bases between the two ends. The CDR3 consists of 12 residues. CDR3 sequence reads: CASSLTVYEQYF. The DNA of the CDR3 is TGTGCCAGCAGTTTGACAGTCTACGAGCAGTACTTC.

This clonotype was found many times. The chain couples TRBV7-3 to TRBJ2-1; D perhaps matches TRBD1 (6 bases). CDR3 length: 12 amino acids. Germline V CDR1 and CDR2: SGHTA, FQGTGA. Between the trimmed V and J ends, which lost 5 bases and 8 bases, there was a span of 10 bases. The CDR3 spells CASSETGYEQFF. DNA of the CDR3: TGTGCCAGCAGCGAAACAGGGTATGAGCAGTTCTTC. Using reference TRBV7-3 and TRBJ2-1 for the parts outside the CDR3, the full variable domain is GAGVSQTPSNKVTEKGKYVELRCDPISGHTALYWYRQSLGQGPEFLIYFQGTGAADDSGLPNDRFFAVRPEGSVSTLKIQRTERGDSAVYLCASSETGYEQFFGPGTRLTVL.

There are a few counts of this clonotype. The chain recombines TRBV6-1 with TRBJ2-1, with TRBD2 matching 12 bases. The V segment lost 6 bases and the J segment 8 bases; nucleotides outside the gene matches: 11. The CDR3 is made up of 16 amino acids. Germline V gene data show CDR1 as MNHNS and CDR2 as SASEGT. CDR3 in amino acids: CASSPIGLAGRDEQFF. The CDR3 DNA sequence: TGTGCCAGCAGCCCCATCGGACTAGCGGGGAGAGATGAGCAGTTCTTC.

This clonotype was found a few times. The chain recombines TRBV7-9 with TRBJ1-2, with D hard to call. Trimming stripped 3 bases from V and 8 bases from J, with 13 bases between. The CDR3 covers 13 residues. Germline-derived CDR1 and CDR2 are SEHNR and FQNEAQ (reference sequence). This chain's CDR3 is CASSLDGVGGYTF. The CDR3 coding sequence is TGTGCCAGCAGCTTGGACGGCGTGGGGGGCTACACCTTC.

A few counts support this clonotype. The J gene is TRBJ2-1, the V gene TRBV7-3; D unresolved. Trimming pared 5 bases from V and 5 bases from J, leaving 7 bases between. CDR1 and CDR2 from the germline V gene are SGHTA and FQGTGA. The CDR3 has 12 residues. Here the CDR3 reads CASSTDNNEQFF. DNA of the CDR3: TGTGCCAGCAGCACAGATAACAATGAGCAGTTCTTC.

This clonotype was counted many times. This rearrangement joins TRBV12-3 or TRBV12-4 to TRBJ1-1; D is uncertain. V was cut by 5 bases and J by 1 base, with 11 bases left in between. The CDR3 is made up of 14 amino acids. In DNA, the CDR3 is TGTGCCAGCAGTATCCGGGCGGGGAACACTGAAGCTTTCTTT. This codes for CASSIRAGNTEAFF.

This clonotype was counted at least ten times. At one end the junction does not follow the germline gene, possibly because of a read error. The V gene is TRBV5-1, the J gene TRBJ1-1; D ambiguous. The CDR3 consists of 15 residues. The V gene's germline CDR1 is SGHRS and CDR2 YFSETQ. This CDR3 is CASSLGRASFEWKIF. Here the CDR3 DNA reads TGCGCCAGCAGCTTGGGCCGGGCCTCCTTTGAATGGAAAATCTTT.

This clonotype showed up many times. This sequence joins TRBV6-1 and TRBJ1-3; D unresolved. Trimming took off 7 bases at V and 0 bases at J, with 1 base between the two ends. Per germline, CDR1 MNHNS and CDR2 SASEGT. This CDR3 is 11 amino acids long. CDR3 DNA sequence: TGTGCCAGCAACTCTGGAAACACCATATATTTT. Translating it yields CASNSGNTIYF.

The chain joins TRBV27 to TRBJ2-7; D remains ambiguous. Germline V gives CDR1 MNHEY, CDR2 SMNVEV (reference sequence). V was cut by 0 bases and J by 3 bases, with 6 bases left in between. The CDR3 runs to 13 residues. CDR3 in DNA: TGTGCCAGCAGTTTATCGTATGGCTACGAGCAGTACTTC. Residues: CASSLSYGYEQYF.

This clonotype was recorded a few times. The V and J genes are TRBV20-1 and TRBJ1-2; possibly TRBD1 for D (6 bases). With 6 bases removed from V and 4 bases from J, the gap between germline ends came to 15 bases. Germline V gene sequence: CDR1 DFQATT, CDR2 SNEGSKA (reference sequence). This CDR3 has 13 residues. CDR3 in DNA: TGCAGTGCCCCAGGACAGTCGGGCTATGGCTACACCTTC. This encodes CSAPGQSGYGYTF.

At least ten counts were recorded for this clonotype. This chain links TRBV7-2 with TRBJ2-3; no clear D. The CDR3 is 13 residues long. The V end was cut by 2 bases, the J end by 2 bases, with 5 bases between. Germline lookup yields CDR1 SGHTA and CDR2 FQGNSA. CDR3 in amino acids: CASSLLPTDTQYF. The CDR3 region has the DNA TGTGCCAGCAGCTTACTCCCCACAGATACGCAGTATTTT.

The CDR3 reads CASSLFAGALSGANVLTF. The CDR3 nucleotides are TGTGCCAGCAGCCTCTTCGCCGGGGCCCTCTCTGGGGCCAACGTCCTGACTTTC. The chain employs TRBV14 and TRBJ2-6; the D gene could be TRBD1 or TRBD2 (5 bases each). CDR3 length equals 18 residues. Germline loops: CDR1 SGHDN, CDR2 FVKESK. Trimming removed 4 bases at V and 0 bases at J, with 16 bases between.

There are many counts of this clonotype. This sequence joins TRBV19 and TRBJ1-5, with a weak D call TRBD1 (5 bases). Germline V lookup: CDR1 LNHDA, CDR2 SQIVND (reference sequence). The V end lost 5 bases, the J end lost 0 bases, and 11 bases lay between the germline ends. This CDR3 has 15 amino acids. CDR3 sequence: CASSVGPNSNQPQHF. CDR3 DNA sequence: TGTGCCAGTAGTGTGGGACCAAATAGCAATCAGCCCCAGCATTTT.

The V gene is TRBV6-2 or TRBV6-3, the J gene TRBJ2-3; 9 positions agree with TRBD2. Germline V CDR1 and CDR2: MNHEY, SVGEGT. The junction had 10 bases not matched to a gene; V was cut back by 6 bases and J by 3 bases. The CDR3 covers 16 residues. The CDR3 spells CASSHGPGLATDTQYF. CDR3 DNA: TGTGCCAGCAGCCACGGGCCGGGACTAGCAACAGATACGCAGTATTTT.

In regard to this clonotype: Since a much larger clone is just one base distant, this may be a read error. This chain joins TRBV23-1 and TRBJ2-5, with 8 bases fitting TRBD2. TRBV23-1 is sorted into the ORF group, with uncertain function. CDR3 size: 14 residues. CDR3 residues: CAGSPLGGEETQYF. In nucleotides, the CDR3 is TGCGCCGGCAGTCCTCTCGGGGGGGAAGAGACCCAGTACTTC.

This clonotype came up many times. The rearrangement uses TRBV6-6 and TRBJ2-7; maybe TRBD2 (7 bases). Germline values: CDR1 MNHNY, CDR2 SVGAGI (reference sequence). This CDR3 has 13 amino acids. The germline V and J ends were trimmed by 0 bases and 6 bases, with 9 bases remaining between them. CDR3 DNA sequence: TGTGCCAGCAGTTACTCGGGAGGGGGCGAGCAGTACTTC. It translates to CASSYSGGGEQYF.

The chain uses TRBV5-6 and TRBJ2-3; D is perhaps TRBD1 or TRBD2 (5 bases each). V lost 2 bases and J 2 bases, leaving 12 bases between the germline ends. The CDR3 has 15 residues. Germline assignment: CDR1 SGHDT and CDR2 YYEEEE. CDR3 protein: CASSFQGRSTDTQYF. The CDR3 nucleotides are TGTGCCAGCAGCTTCCAGGGACGCTCCACAGATACGCAGTATTTT.

In its sample, this clonotype was seen a few times. The chain links TRBV7-9 to TRBJ2-5; D is unresolved. This CDR3 is built from 14 residues. The germline gives CDR1 SEHNR, CDR2 FQNEAQ (reference sequence). Trimming removed 3 bases at V and 7 bases at J, with 15 bases between. CDR3 sequence: CASSFRNVGWTQYF. CDR3 sequence (DNA): TGTGCCAGCAGCTTCCGGAACGTGGGATGGACCCAGTACTTC. Variable domain in full (rest from reference TRBV7-9 and TRBJ2-5): DTGVSQNPRHKITKRGQNVTFRCDPISEHNRLYWYRQTLGQGPEFLTYFQNEAQLEKSRLLSDRFSAERPKGSFSTLEIQRTEQGDSAMYLCASSFRNVGWTQYFGPGTRLLVL.